This T cell receptor beta chain was retrieved from a study of regulatory T cells in long-lasting Graves disease. Researchers made TCR beta libraries by using iRepertoire HTBI primers and running Arm-PCR on CDR3 regions. TCRdb processed the multiplex PCR reads anew with MiXCR; each CDR3 protein has one entry. This table holds roughly 560,000 distinct CDR3 sequences, about 11% found once. The germline V gene has CDR1 SGHAT and CDR2 FQNNGV. J gave up 4 bases and V 5 bases, and 17 bases lay outside the gene matches. The CDR3 has 17 amino acids. This clonotype has a count of ten or more. The time point was: newly diagnosed GD, antithyroid drugs for less than 3 months. Construction of the TCR library relied on RNA isolated from PBMCs. These data were also reused for a study on T cells in Graves' hyperthyroidism and ophthalmopathy. From that second work: Each diagnosis was grounded in clinical symptoms, serum thyroxine and TRAb, thyroid ultrasound, and orbital computed tomography. Blood samples included most of the expanded thyroid clonotypes exceeding 0.001.

J is TRBJ2-7 and V is TRBV11-2; 7 positions agree with TRBD2. This receptor was obtained from a woman under 40 with Graves disease. This specimen was peripheral blood mononuclear cells (PBMCs), taken at new diagnosis, from a patient treated with antithyroid drugs. The CDR3 coding sequence is TGTGCCAGCAGCACAGGACTAGTTTATGGGCAAAAATACGAGCAGTACTTC. Its translation is CASSTGLVYGQKYEQYF.